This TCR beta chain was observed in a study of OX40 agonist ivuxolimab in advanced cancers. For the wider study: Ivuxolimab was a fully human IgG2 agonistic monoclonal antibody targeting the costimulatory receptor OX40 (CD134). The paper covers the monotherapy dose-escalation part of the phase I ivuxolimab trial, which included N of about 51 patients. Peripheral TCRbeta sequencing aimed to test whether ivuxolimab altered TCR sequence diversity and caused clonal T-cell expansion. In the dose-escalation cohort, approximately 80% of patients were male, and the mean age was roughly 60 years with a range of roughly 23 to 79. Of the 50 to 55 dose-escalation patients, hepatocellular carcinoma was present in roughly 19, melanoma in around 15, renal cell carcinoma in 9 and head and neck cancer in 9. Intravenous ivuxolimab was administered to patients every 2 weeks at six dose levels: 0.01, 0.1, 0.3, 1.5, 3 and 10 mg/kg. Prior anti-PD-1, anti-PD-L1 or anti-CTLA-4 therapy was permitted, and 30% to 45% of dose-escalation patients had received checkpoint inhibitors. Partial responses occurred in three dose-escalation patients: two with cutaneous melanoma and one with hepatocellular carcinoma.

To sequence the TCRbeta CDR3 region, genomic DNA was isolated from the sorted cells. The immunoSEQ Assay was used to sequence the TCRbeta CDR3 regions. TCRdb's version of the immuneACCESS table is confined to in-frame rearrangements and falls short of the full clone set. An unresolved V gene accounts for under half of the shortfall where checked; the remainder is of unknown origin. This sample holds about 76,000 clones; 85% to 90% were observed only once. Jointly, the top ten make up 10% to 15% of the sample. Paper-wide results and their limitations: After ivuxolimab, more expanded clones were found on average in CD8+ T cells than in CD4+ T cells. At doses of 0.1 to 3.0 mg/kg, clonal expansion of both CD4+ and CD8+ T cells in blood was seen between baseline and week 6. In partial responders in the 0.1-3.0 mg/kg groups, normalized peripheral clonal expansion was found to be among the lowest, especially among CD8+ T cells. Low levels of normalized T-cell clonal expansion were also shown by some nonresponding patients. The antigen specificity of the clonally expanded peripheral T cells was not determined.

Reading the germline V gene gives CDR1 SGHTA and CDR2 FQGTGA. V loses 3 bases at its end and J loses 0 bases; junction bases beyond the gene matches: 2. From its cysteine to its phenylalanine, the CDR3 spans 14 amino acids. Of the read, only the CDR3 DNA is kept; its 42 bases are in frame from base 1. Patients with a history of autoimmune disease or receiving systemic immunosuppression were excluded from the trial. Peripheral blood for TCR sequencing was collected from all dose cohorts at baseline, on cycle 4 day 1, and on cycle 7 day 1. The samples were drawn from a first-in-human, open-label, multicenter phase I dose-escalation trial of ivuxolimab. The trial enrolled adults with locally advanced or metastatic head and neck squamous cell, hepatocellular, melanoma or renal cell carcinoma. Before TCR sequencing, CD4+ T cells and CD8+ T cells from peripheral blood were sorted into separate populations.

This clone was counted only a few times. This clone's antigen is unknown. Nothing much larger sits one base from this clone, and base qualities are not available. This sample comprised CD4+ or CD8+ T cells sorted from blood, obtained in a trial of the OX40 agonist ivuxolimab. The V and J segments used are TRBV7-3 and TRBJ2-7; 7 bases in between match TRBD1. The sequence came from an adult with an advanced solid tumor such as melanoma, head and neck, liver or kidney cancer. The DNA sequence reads TGTGCCAGCAGCTTCCGGGACAGCTCCTACGAGCAGTACTTC. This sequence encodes CASSFRDSSYEQYF.